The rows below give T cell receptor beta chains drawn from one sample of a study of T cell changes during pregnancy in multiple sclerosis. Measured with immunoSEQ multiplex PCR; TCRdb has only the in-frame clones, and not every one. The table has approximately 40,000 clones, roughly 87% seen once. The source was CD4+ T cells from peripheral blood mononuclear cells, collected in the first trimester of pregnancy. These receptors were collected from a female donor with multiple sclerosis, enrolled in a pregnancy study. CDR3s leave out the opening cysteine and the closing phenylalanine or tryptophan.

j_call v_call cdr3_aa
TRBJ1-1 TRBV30 AWSVLAAGTEAF
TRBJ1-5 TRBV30 AWGRTGEQPQH
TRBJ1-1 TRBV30 AWSVGQGRTEAF
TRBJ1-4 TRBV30 AWKWTANEKLF
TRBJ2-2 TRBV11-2 ASSLQGASRELF
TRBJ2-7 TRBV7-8 ASSLGEMGYEQY
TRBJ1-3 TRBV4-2 ASSPPWGEDGNTIY
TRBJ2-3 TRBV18 ASSPLREADTQY
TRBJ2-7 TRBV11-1 ASSLNPGPGIEQY
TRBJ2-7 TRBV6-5 ASRADSYEQY
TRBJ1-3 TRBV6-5 ASSYLTGSYGNTIY
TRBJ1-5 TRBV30 AWSVTPGTVHQPQH
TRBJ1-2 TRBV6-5 ASSYSGGYGYT
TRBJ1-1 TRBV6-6 ASSPQGHTEAF
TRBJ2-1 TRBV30 AWSAGRTSGVYNEQF
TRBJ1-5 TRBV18 ASSRGTGDQPQH
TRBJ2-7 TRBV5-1 ASRISETGAYEQY
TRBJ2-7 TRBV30 AWSVPGLRSSYEQY
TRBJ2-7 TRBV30 ACLRPGGGSYEQY
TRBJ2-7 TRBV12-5 ASGLVQVGQGYEQY
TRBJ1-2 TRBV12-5 ASGLVSGKILYGYT
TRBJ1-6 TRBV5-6 ASSLVQGNSPLH
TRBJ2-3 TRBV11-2 ASSPRLAGDTDTQY
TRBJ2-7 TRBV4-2 ASSQEALLAGDAYEQY
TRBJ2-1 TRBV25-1 ASSELRGTSGSYNEQF
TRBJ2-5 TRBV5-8 ASSKDREETQY
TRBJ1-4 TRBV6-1 ASSPRGIKLF
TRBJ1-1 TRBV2 ARQSLTGTSLNTEAF
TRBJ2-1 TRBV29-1 SVAVRGENNEQF
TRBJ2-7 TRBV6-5 ASSYSTYGSYEQY
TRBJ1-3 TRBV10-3 AISEPTGVTGNTIY
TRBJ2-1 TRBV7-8 ASTLAGVQVNEQF
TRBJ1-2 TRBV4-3 ASSHERDRAVYGYT
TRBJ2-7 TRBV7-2 ASSLVQGARYEQY
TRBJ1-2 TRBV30 AWKAGIGYT
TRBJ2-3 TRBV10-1 ASSILAGGVDTQY
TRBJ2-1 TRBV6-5 ASRTYDNEQF
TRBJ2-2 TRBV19 ASTDQVRDTGELF
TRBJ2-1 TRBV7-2 ASSSSTSFYNEQF